These 32 T cell receptor beta chains came from one sample sequenced in a study of blood T cell repertoires in COVID-19. Sequencing was performed with immunoSEQ multiplex PCR; in TCRdb, only in-frame clones are kept and a portion is missing. The sample lists hundreds of thousands of clones; more than 85% were seen once. What was sequenced was peripheral blood. These TCRs come from a man aged 70 or older with acute or convalescent COVID-19.

The DNA of the CDR3 is TGTGCCAGCAGTGCGGGGGGGGCTTTCAATCAGCCCCAGCATTTT. Translation: CASSAGGAFNQPQHF. V is TRBV2 and J is TRBJ1-5; TRBD1 might be the D (6 bases). This CDR3 spans 15 amino acids. With 4 bases removed from V and 3 bases from J, the gap between germline ends came to 13 bases. Germline V gene sequence: CDR1 SNHLY, CDR2 FYNNEI. Looking up the rest from reference TRBV2 and TRBJ1-5 gives the full variable domain: EPEVTQTPSHQVTQMGQEVILRCVPISNHLYFYWYRQILGQKVEFLVSFYNNEISEKSEIFDDQFSVERPDGSNFTLKIRSTKLEDSAMYFCASSAGGAFNQPQHFGDGTRLSIL.

This chain links TRBV5-1 with TRBJ2-5; 7 positions match TRBD1. The CDR3 has 14 amino acids. V shed 0 bases and J 1 base; nucleotides not matched to a gene: 0. Germline CDR1 is SGHRS and CDR2 is YFSETQ. The CDR3 protein is CASSLGDSQETQYF. The CDR3 nucleotides are TGCGCCAGCAGCTTGGGGGACAGCCAAGAGACCCAGTACTTC.

The chain links TRBV7-2 to TRBJ1-2, with D possibly being TRBD1 (6 bases). Trimming pared 5 bases from V and 7 bases from J, leaving 14 bases between. The length of the CDR3 is 13 residues. The germline V gene encodes CDR1 SGHTA and CDR2 FQGNSA. Written as DNA, the CDR3 is TGTGCCAGCAGCCAACAGGGTATTCGTGGCTACACCTTC. The encoded protein is CASSQQGIRGYTF.

This chain joins TRBV14 and TRBJ1-2, with a weak D call TRBD1 (5 bases). Germline V gene data show CDR1 as SGHDN and CDR2 as FVKESK. V lost 0 bases and J 7 bases, leaving 9 bases between the germline ends. This CDR3 has 13 amino acids. This CDR3 is CASSQDWGGGYTF. The DNA of the CDR3 is TGTGCCAGCAGCCAAGACTGGGGCGGTGGCTACACCTTC.

This chain joins TRBV9 and TRBJ2-7; 10 bases are shared with TRBD1. Germline V gene data show CDR1 as SGDLS and CDR2 as YYNGEE. The trim removed 3 bases at V and 4 bases at J, leaving 4 bases unmatched. This CDR3 contains 14 residues. The CDR3: CASSAGTGVYEQYF. In DNA form, the CDR3 reads TGTGCCAGCAGCGCCGGGACAGGGGTGTACGAGCAGTACTTC.

The chain employs TRBV5-1 and TRBJ1-6; 8 bases are a match to TRBD1. With V trimmed by 3 bases and J by 10 bases, 6 bases remained unmatched. CDR1 and CDR2 (germline): SGHRS, YFSETQ. This CDR3 region has 14 residues. This chain's CDR3 is CASSSRTGPSPLHF. The CDR3 DNA is TGCGCCAGCAGCTCCCGGACAGGGCCGTCACCCCTCCACTTT.

The chain recombines TRBV6-1 with TRBJ2-7; no firm D call. Trimming took 1 base from V and 3 from J, leaving 10 bases between them. Germline V CDR1 and CDR2: MNHNS, SASEGT. This CDR3 has 14 residues. The CDR3 DNA is TGTGCCAGCAGTGAAGGGTCTTCTATCTACGAGCAGTACTTC. The encoded protein is CASSEGSSIYEQYF.

This sequence joins TRBV3-1 (or the pseudogene TRBV3-2) and TRBJ1-3; D gene unclear. This CDR3 has 16 residues. The V end was cut by 1 base, the J end by 4 bases, with 14 bases between. In germline, CDR1 is LGHDT, CDR2 YNNKEL (reference sequence). CDR3 sequence (DNA): TGTGCCAGCAGCCAAGTTTTGGTGGCTCAGGGAAACACCATATATTTT. It is translated as CASSQVLVAQGNTIYF.

This chain joins TRBV3-1 (or the pseudogene TRBV3-2) and TRBJ1-2; the match to TRBD1 covers 9 bases. The length of the CDR3 is 16 residues. CDR1 is LGHDT and CDR2 is YNNKEL in the germline V gene (reference sequence). With 5 bases clipped from V and 5 bases from J, the junction kept 12 bases outside the gene matches. CDR3 sequence (DNA): TGTGCCAGCAGCTATCTTGAGACAGGGGGTAATTATGGCTACACCTTC. Its protein is CASSYLETGGNYGYTF.

The chain carries TRBV9 and TRBJ2-6, with 12 nucleotides matching TRBD1. The CDR3 is 16 amino acids. Germline CDR1 reads SGDLS; CDR2 reads YYNGEE. The V gene end was trimmed by 6 bases and the J gene end by 1 base; junction bases not matched to a gene: 2. This CDR3 reads CASKGQGASGANVLTF. The CDR3 DNA reads as TGTGCCAGCAAGGGACAGGGGGCGTCTGGGGCCAACGTCCTGACTTTC.

V is TRBV6-6 and J is TRBJ2-3, with 9 positions matching TRBD2. The CDR3 loop spans 15 amino acids. The V segment lost 6 bases and the J segment 5 bases; nucleotides outside the gene matches: 9. Germline V gives CDR1 MNHNY, CDR2 SVGAGI (reference sequence). The CDR3 reads CASRPPSGMIDTQYF. DNA of the CDR3: TGTGCCAGCAGGCCCCCTAGCGGGATGATAGATACGCAGTATTTT.

This sequence joins TRBV28 and TRBJ2-1; D uncertain. Looked up from germline, CDR1 is MDHEN and CDR2 is SYDVKM. This CDR3 spans 15 amino acids. Between the trimmed V and J ends, which lost 3 bases and 4 bases, there was a span of 13 bases. The CDR3 protein is CASSLPSIQYNEQFF. CDR3 in DNA: TGTGCCAGCAGTTTGCCGTCGATACAGTACAATGAGCAGTTCTTC.

The rearrangement uses TRBV24-1 and TRBJ2-5, with 10 nucleotides matching TRBD2. Trimming cost V 9 bases and J 0 bases; bases outside gene matches: 6. The germline V gene encodes CDR1 KGHDR and CDR2 SFDVKD. The CDR3 consists of 15 residues. In nucleotides, the CDR3 is TGTGCCACCTCTACTAGCGGGGATCACCAAGAGACCCAGTACTTC. It yields the protein CATSTSGDHQETQYF.

The chain joins TRBV9 to TRBJ2-5; possibly TRBD2 for D (6 bases). Trimming took off 0 bases at V and 4 bases at J, with 10 bases between the two ends. This CDR3 has 14 amino acids. Germline V lookup: CDR1 SGDLS, CDR2 YYNGEE. The CDR3: CASSVGGGTETQYF. CDR3 bases: TGTGCCAGCAGCGTAGGGGGCGGGACAGAGACCCAGTACTTC.

This rearrangement joins TRBV19 to TRBJ2-5; TRBD2 matches at 7 bases. Germline loops: CDR1 LNHDA, CDR2 SQIVND (reference sequence). The CDR3 is 14 residues long. Trimming took 6 bases from V and 3 from J; bases not matched to a gene: 7. CDR3 nucleotide sequence: TGTGCCAGTAGCCCCCCCGGGACTAAAGAGACCCAGTACTTC. It specifies CASSPPGTKETQYF.

The chain carries TRBV18 and TRBJ2-5, with TRBD1 matching over 10 bases. The germline V gene has CDR1 KGHSH and CDR2 LQKENI. This CDR3 comprises 14 residues. V was pared by 3 bases and J by 4 bases, with 2 bases of the junction left unmatched. In nucleotides, the CDR3 is TGTGCCAGCTCACCTGGGACAGGGGTAGAGACCCAGTACTTC. Translation gives CASSPGTGVETQYF.

The chain joins TRBV15 to TRBJ2-3; weak D call: TRBD2 (5 bases). Germline lookup yields CDR1 LNHNV and CDR2 YYDKDF (reference sequence). The CDR3 loop spans 15 amino acids. Trimming cost V 0 bases and J 0 bases, with 7 bases left between them. This chain's CDR3 is CATSRDIASTDTQYF. The CDR3 region has the DNA TGTGCCACCAGCAGAGATATAGCGAGCACAGATACGCAGTATTTT.

CDR3 in amino acids: CASSDGTSGYNEQFF. For the CDR3, the DNA is TGTGCCAGCAGTGACGGGACTAGCGGGTACAATGAGCAGTTCTTC. V is TRBV6-4 and J is TRBJ2-1; TRBD2 agrees at 12 bases. The ends lost 2 bases at V and 4 bases at J; junction bases unmatched: 0. The CDR3 is made up of 15 amino acids. Germline V gene sequence: CDR1 MRHNA, CDR2 SNTAGT.

The genes are TRBV9 and TRBJ2-5; maybe TRBD1 (6 bases). CDR1 and CDR2 from the germline V gene are SGDLS and YYNGEE. V lost 0 bases and J lost 5, with 17 bases in between. CDR3 length: 16 amino acids. In DNA, the CDR3 is TGTGCCAGCAGCGTAGCGGCCAGGGGTTTGGGGGAGACCCAGTACTTC. Translation gives CASSVAARGLGETQYF. Full variable domain (missing parts from reference TRBV9 and TRBJ2-5): DSGVTQTPKHLITATGQRVTLRCSPRSGDLSVYWYQQSLDQGLQFLIQYYNGEERAKGNILERFSAQQFPDLHSELNLSSLELGDSALYFCASSVAARGLGETQYFGPGTRLLVL.

V and J are TRBV5-5 and TRBJ2-7; the match to TRBD2 covers 8 bases. Unmatched junction bases numbered 15, after V lost 1 base and J lost 0 bases. Germline-derived CDR1 and CDR2 are SGHKS and YYEKEE (reference sequence). This CDR3 spans 19 amino acids. The DNA for the CDR3 is TGTGCCAGCAGCTTGCGGGGCCGGGAGGCGGGGGGTTCCTCCTACGAGCAGTACTTC. Its translation is CASSLRGREAGGSSYEQYF.

This CDR3 reads CATSRGEARGEQYF. The CDR3 DNA reads TGTGCCACCAGCAGAGGTGAAGCAAGGGGCGAGCAGTACTTC. The chain has TRBV15 and TRBJ2-7; possible D gene TRBD1, 5 bases. The CDR3 is made up of 14 amino acids. V shed 1 base and J shed 6 bases, with 13 bases lying between them. CDR1 is LNHNV, CDR2 YYDKDF, per germline (reference sequence).

This rearrangement joins TRBV3-1 (or the pseudogene TRBV3-2) to TRBJ2-3; tentatively, D is TRBD2 (5 bases). Trimming removed 5 bases at V and 2 bases at J, with 14 bases between. In germline, CDR1 is LGHDT, CDR2 YNNKEL (reference sequence). The CDR3 sequence is 15 residues long. The CDR3 DNA reads as TGTGCCAGCAGCGTTGGACTTGTTTTCACAGATACGCAGTATTTT. Protein: CASSVGLVFTDTQYF.

The chain links TRBV30 to TRBJ2-7; D ambiguous. This CDR3 has 14 amino acids. The V gene lost 0 bases and the J gene lost 7 bases, with 16 bases spanning the gap. Germline V gives CDR1 GTSNPN, CDR2 SVGIG (reference sequence). The DNA for the CDR3 is TGTGCCTGGAGTGTACCCGTTGCTAGAGCTGAGCAGTACTTC. Its translation is CAWSVPVARAEQYF.

This chain connects TRBV5-4 to TRBJ2-4; TRBD2 matches 7 bases. Germline CDR1 and CDR2: SGHNT and YYREEE (reference sequence). The ends lost 0 bases at V and 2 bases at J; junction bases unmatched: 2. The CDR3 extends over 15 amino acids. The CDR3, as DNA: TGTGCCAGCAGCTTGGCCGGGGGGACCAAAAACATTCAGTACTTC. Protein sequence: CASSLAGGTKNIQYF.

CDR3 sequence: CASSQPTGQDIKNIQYF. The DNA for the CDR3 is TGCGCCAGCAGTCAACCGACGGGACAGGATATAAAAAACATTCAGTACTTC. V is TRBV23-1 and J is TRBJ2-4; TRBD1 matches 8 bases. TRBV23-1 is noted as an ORF with a role that remains uncertain. The J segment lost 4 bases and the V segment lost 2 bases, leaving 10 bases of the junction unmatched. This CDR3 spans 17 amino acids.

This clone was picked up a small number of times. CDR3 protein: CASMDLAGLYEQYF. The CDR3 DNA reads TGTGCCAGCATGGACTTAGCGGGTCTCTACGAGCAGTACTTC. The chain links TRBV6-5 to TRBJ2-7; 7 bases align to TRBD2. CDR1 and CDR2 (germline): MNHEY, SVGAGI. The CDR3 totals 14 residues. V was pared by 7 bases and J by 3 bases, with 9 bases of the junction left unmatched.

This clone was detected only once. The gene calls are TRBV4-1 and TRBJ1-6; maybe TRBD1 (6 bases). Trimming took 0 bases from V and 6 from J, leaving 9 bases between them. The germline V gene has CDR1 MGHRA and CDR2 YSYEKL. CDR3 length: 15 amino acids. CDR3 protein: CASSQDRTVNSPLHF. CDR3 DNA sequence: TGCGCCAGCAGCCAAGATAGGACAGTTAATTCACCCCTCCACTTT.

V usage is TRBV2 and J usage is TRBJ2-7; a weak D match, TRBD1 (7 bases). Germline V lookup: CDR1 SNHLY, CDR2 FYNNEI. This CDR3 has 13 residues. The V end lost 8 bases, the J end lost 1 base, and 12 bases lay between the germline ends. For the CDR3, the DNA is TGTGCCAGCGGGGGGACAGATTCCTACGAGCAGTACTTC. Encoded protein: CASGGTDSYEQYF.

The gene calls are TRBV27 and TRBJ2-3; the D gene is possibly TRBD2 (7 bases). There are 15 residues in the CDR3. Germline CDR1 reads MNHEY; CDR2 reads SMNVEV (reference sequence). V gave up 6 bases and J gave up 0 bases, with 13 bases separating them. CDR3 sequence (DNA): TGTGCCAGCAGGAGGGGGGGATTTAGCACAGATACGCAGTATTTT. As protein: CASRRGGFSTDTQYF.

This clone has only one observation. The chain joins TRBV6-5 to TRBJ1-2, with 7 nucleotides matching TRBD1. CDR1 is MNHEY and CDR2 is SVGAGI in the germline V gene. V trimming: 6 bases; J trimming: 0 bases; junction bases outside the gene matches: 4. The CDR3 is made up of 14 amino acids. The CDR3 nucleotides are TGTGCCAGCAGCCGGGACAGCGCTAACTATGGCTACACCTTC. It is translated as CASSRDSANYGYTF.

This rearrangement joins TRBV19 to TRBJ1-6; the D gene is possibly TRBD1 (6 bases). V gave up 6 bases and J gave up 7 bases, with 7 bases separating them. The CDR3 has 12 amino acids. The germline CDR1 and CDR2 sequences are LNHDA and SQIVND (reference sequence). The CDR3 spells CASRGQNSPLHF. The CDR3, as DNA: TGTGCCAGTAGAGGACAGAATTCACCCCTCCACTTT.

The chain recombines TRBV5-5 with TRBJ1-1; TRBD1 might be the D (5 bases). Germline values: CDR1 SGHKS, CDR2 YYEKEE (reference sequence). CDR3 size: 18 residues. V was clipped by 4 bases and J by 0 bases, with 22 bases between them. The CDR3 reads CASSLILRGEGMNTEAFF. Written as DNA, the CDR3 is TGTGCCAGCAGCCTCATTTTGCGGGGGGAGGGAATGAACACTGAAGCTTTCTTT.